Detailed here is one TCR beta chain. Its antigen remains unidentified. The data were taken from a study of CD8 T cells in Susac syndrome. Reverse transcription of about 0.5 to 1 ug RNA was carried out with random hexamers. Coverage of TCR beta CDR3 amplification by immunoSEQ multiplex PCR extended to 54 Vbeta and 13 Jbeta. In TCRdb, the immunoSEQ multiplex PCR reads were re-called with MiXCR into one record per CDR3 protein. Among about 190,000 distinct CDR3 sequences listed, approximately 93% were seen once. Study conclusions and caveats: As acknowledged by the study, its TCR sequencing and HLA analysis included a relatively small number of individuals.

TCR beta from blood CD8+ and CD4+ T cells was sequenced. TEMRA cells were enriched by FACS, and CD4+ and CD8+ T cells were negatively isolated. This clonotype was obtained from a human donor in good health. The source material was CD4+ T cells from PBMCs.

The CDR3 DNA reads as TGTGCCAGCAGTCCATACGGGACTGGGCAAGAGACCCAGTACTTC. Its translation: CASSPYGTGQETQYF. The chain couples TRBV6-2 or TRBV6-3 to TRBJ2-5, with TRBD2 as a possible D gene (6 bases). In germline, CDR1 is MNHEY, CDR2 SVGEGT. The V and J ends lost 5 bases and 2 bases respectively, with 15 bases between them. This CDR3 comprises 15 residues.